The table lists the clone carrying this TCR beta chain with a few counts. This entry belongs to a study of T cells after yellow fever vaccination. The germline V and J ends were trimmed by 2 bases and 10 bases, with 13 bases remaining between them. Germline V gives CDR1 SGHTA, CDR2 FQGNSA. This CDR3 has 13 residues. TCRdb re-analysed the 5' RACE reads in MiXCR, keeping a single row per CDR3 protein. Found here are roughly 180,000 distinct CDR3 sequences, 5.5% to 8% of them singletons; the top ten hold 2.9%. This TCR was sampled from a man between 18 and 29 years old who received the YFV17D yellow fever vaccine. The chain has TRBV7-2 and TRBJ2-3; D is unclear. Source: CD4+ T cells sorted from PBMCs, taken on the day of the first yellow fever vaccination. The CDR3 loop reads CASSLPEDRAQYF. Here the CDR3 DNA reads TGTGCCAGCAGCTTACCCGAAGATCGTGCGCAGTATTTT. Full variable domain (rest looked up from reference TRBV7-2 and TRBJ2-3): GAGVSQSPSNKVTEKGKDVELRCDPISGHTALYWYRQSLGQGLEFLIYFQGNSAPDKSGLPSDRFSAERTGGSVSTLTIQRTQQEDSAVYLCASSLPEDRAQYFGPGTRLTVL.